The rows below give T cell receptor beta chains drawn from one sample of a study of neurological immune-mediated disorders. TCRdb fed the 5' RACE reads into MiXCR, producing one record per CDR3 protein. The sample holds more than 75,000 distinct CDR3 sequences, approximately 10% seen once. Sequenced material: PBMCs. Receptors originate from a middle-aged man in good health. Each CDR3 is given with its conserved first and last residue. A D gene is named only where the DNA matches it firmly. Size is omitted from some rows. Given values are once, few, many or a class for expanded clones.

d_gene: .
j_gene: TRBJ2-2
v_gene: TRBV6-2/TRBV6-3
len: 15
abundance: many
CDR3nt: TGTGCCAGCAGTTTACAGGGACCCGAAGTAGGGGAGCTGTTTTTT
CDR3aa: CASSLQGPEVGELFF

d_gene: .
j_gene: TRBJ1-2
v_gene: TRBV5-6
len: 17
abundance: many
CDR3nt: TGTGCCAGCAGCCTACTCGGAGCCGAAGATTTTAACTATGGCTACACCTTC
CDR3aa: CASSLLGAEDFNYGYTF

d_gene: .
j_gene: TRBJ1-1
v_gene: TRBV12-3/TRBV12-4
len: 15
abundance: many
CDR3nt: TGTGCCAGCATTTCCACCGGGACGAAGAACACTGAAGCTTTCTTT
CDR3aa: CASISTGTKNTEAFF

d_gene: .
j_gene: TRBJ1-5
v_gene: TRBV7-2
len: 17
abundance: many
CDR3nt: TGTGCCAGCAGCTTAGCTTTACAGGGCGTATTCAATCAGCCCCAGCATTTT
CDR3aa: CASSLALQGVFNQPQHF

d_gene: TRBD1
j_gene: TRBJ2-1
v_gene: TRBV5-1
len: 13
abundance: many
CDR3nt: TGCGCCAGCAGCCTGGACAGGGTGAATGAGCAGTTCTTC
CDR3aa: CASSLDRVNEQFF

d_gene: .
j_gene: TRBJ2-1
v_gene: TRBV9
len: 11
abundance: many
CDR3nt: TGTGCCTCTAGTACTACCAATGAGCAGTTCTTC
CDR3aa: CASSTTNEQFF

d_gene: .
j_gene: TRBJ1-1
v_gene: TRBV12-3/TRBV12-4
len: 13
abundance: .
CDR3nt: TGTGCCAGCAGTTTCGACAAGAACACTGAAGCTTTCTTT
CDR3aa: CASSFDKNTEAFF

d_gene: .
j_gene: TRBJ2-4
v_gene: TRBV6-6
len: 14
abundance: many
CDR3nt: TGTGCCAGCAGTGGGCGAGGAACCAAAAACATTCAGTACTTC
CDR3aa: CASSGRGTKNIQYF

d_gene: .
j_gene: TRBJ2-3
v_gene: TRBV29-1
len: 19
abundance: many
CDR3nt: TGCAGCGTTGAAAATCCCCCCACCAGGGATCCTCAGTCCACAGATACGCAGTATTTT
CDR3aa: CSVENPPTRDPQSTDTQYF

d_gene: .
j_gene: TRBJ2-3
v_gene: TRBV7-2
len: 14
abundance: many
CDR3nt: TGTGCCAGCAGCTTATTTCGGCCAAAAGATACGCAGTATTTT
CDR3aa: CASSLFRPKDTQYF

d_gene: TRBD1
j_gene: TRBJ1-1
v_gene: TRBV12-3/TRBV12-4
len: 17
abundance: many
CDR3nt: TGTGCCAGCAGTTTTCGGACAGGGCGGATCATGAACACTGAAGCTTTCTTT
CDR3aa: CASSFRTGRIMNTEAFF

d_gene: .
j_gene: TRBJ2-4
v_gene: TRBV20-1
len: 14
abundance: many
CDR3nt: TGCAGTGCTAGAGACAGGTTAGCCAAAAACATTCAGTACTTC
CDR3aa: CSARDRLAKNIQYF

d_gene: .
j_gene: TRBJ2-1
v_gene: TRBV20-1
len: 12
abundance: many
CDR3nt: TGCAGTGCCCACACGGAGGTGAATGAGCAGTTCTTC
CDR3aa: CSAHTEVNEQFF

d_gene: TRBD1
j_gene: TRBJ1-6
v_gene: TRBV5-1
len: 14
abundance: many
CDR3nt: TGCGCCAGCAGCCTCGACAGGGTCGGCTCACCCCTCCACTTT
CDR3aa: CASSLDRVGSPLHF

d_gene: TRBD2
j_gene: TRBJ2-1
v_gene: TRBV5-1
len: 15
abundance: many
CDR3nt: TGCGCCAGCAGCTTGCGGGCTAGCGGTCCCAATGAGCAGTTCTTC
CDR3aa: CASSLRASGPNEQFF

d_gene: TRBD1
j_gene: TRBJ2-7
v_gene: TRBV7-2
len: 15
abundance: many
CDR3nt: TGTGCCAGCAGCGAGAGACAGGGCCCGCTTTACGAGCAGTACTTC
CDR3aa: CASSERQGPLYEQYF

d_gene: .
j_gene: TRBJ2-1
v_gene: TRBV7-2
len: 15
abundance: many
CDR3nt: .
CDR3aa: CASSFLWGVWNEQFF

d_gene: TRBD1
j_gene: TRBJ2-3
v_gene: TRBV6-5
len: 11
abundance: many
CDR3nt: TGTGCCAGCAGTCCCCGGGACAGCCGGGATTTT
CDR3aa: CASSPRDSRDF

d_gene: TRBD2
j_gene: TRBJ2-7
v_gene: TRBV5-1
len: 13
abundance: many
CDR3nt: TGCGCCAGCAGGCTAGCGGCCTCCTACGAGCAGTACTTC
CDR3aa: CASRLAASYEQYF

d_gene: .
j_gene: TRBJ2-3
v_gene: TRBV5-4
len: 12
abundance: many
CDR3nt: TGTGCCAGCAGCGACGACACAGATACGCAGTATTTT
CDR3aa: CASSDDTDTQYF

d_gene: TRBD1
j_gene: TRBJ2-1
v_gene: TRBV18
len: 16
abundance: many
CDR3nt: TGTGCCAGCTCACGAGGACAGGGCTTCTTAATATATGAGCAGTTCTTC
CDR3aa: CASSRGQGFLIYEQFF

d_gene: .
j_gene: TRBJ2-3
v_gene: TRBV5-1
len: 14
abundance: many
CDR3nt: TGCGCCAGCAGCCAAGGGGCGGAGACAGATACGCAGTATTTT
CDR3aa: CASSQGAETDTQYF

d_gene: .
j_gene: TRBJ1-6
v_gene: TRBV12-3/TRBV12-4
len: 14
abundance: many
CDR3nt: TGTGCCAGCACCCAAGGGGGTGGTCGATCACCCCTCCACTTT
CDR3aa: CASTQGGGRSPLHF

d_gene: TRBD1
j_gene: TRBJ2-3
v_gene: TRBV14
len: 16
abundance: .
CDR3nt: TGTGCCAGCAGCCAAGTGAAAGGGGGCTTCACAGATACGCAGTATTTT
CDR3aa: CASSQVKGGFTDTQYF